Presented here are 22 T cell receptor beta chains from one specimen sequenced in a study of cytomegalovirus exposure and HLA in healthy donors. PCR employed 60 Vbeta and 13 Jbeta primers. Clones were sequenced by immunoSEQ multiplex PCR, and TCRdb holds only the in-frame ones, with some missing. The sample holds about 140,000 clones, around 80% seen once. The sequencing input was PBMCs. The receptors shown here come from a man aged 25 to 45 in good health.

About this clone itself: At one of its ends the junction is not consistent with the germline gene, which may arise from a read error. For the CDR3, the DNA is TGTTCCAGCAGCTTCGGGTACTCTGGAAACACCATATATTTT. It is translated as CSSSFGYSGNTIYF. V and J are TRBV7-9 and TRBJ1-3; no reliable D call. CDR1 SEHNR and CDR2 FQNEAQ come from the germline V gene (reference sequence). The CDR3 is 14 amino acids.

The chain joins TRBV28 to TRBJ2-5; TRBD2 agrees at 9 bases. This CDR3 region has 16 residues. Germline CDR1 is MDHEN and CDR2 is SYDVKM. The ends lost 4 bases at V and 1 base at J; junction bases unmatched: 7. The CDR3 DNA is TGTGCCAGCAGTTCTGGTAGCGGGAGACTCCAAGAGACCCAGTACTTC. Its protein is CASSSGSGRLQETQYF.

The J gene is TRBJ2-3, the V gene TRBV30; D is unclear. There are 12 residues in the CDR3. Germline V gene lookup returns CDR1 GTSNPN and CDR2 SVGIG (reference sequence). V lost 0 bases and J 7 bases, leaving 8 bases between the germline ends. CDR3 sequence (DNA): TGTGCCTGGAGTGTATCGGTGTATACGCAGTATTTT. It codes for CAWSVSVYTQYF. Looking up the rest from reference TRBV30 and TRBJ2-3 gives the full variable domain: SQTIHQWPATLVQPVGSPLSLECTVEGTSNPNLYWYRQAAGRGLQLLFYSVGIGQISSEVPQNLSASRPQDRQFILSSKKLLLSDSGFYLCAWSVSVYTQYFGPGTRLTVL.

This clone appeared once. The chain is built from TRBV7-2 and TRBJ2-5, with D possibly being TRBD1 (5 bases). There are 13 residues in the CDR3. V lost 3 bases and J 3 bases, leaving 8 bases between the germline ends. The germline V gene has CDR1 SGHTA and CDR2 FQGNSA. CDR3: CASSFPGKETQYF. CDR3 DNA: TGTGCCAGCAGCTTCCCAGGGAAAGAGACCCAGTACTTC.

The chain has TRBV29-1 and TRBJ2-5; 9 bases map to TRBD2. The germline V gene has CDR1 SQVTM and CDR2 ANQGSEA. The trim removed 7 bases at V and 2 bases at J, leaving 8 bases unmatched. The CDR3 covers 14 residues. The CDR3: CSAGLALQQETQYF. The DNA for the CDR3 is TGCAGCGCCGGACTAGCGCTACAACAAGAGACCCAGTACTTC.

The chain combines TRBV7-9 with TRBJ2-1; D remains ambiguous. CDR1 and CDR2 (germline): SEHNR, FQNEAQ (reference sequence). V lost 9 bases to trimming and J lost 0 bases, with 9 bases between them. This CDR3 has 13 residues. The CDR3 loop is CARRSLSYNEQFF. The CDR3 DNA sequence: TGTGCCAGAAGGAGCCTCTCCTACAATGAGCAGTTCTTC.

Here the CDR3 DNA reads TGTGCCAGTAGTAAAGGGCGGAACAGGGAGGGAAACACTGAAGCTTTCTTT. The encoded protein is CASSKGRNREGNTEAFF. The chain uses TRBV19 and TRBJ1-1, with a possible D match to TRBD1 (6 bases). The ends were cut back, 4 bases at V and 2 bases at J, with 20 bases in the middle. The CDR3 is 17 amino acids. CDR1 LNHDA and CDR2 SQIVND come from the germline V gene (reference sequence).

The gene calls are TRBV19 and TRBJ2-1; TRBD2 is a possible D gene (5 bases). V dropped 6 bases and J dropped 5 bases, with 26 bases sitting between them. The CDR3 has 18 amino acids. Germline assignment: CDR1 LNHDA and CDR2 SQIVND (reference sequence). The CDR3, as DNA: TGTGCCAGTAGCTCGGCCCTTTTAGCGCGATCCTCAGACAATGAGCAGTTCTTC. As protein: CASSSALLARSSDNEQFF.

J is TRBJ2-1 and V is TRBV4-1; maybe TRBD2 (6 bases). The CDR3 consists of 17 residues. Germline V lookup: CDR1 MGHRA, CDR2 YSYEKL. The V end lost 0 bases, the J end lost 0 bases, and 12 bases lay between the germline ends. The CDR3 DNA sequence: TGCGCCAGCAGCCAAGACGGAGCGGGCAGCTCCTACAATGAGCAGTTCTTC. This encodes CASSQDGAGSSYNEQFF.

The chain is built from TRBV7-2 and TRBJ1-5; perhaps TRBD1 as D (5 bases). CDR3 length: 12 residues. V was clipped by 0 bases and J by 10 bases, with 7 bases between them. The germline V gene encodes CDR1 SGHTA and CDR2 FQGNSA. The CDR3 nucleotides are TGTGCCAGCAGCTTAGCAGGGGTACCCCAGCATTTT. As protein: CASSLAGVPQHF.

The CDR3 DNA follows: TGCAGCGTCCCTTCGAGGCCGGGACAGGGGTTGGGTGAGCAGTTCTTC. This translates into CSVPSRPGQGLGEQFF. The rearrangement uses TRBV29-1 and TRBJ2-1; 10 bases align to TRBD1. The CDR3 runs to 16 residues. V lost 6 bases to trimming and J lost 9 bases; unmatched junction nucleotides: 17. Germline V gene sequence: CDR1 SQVTM, CDR2 ANQGSEA.

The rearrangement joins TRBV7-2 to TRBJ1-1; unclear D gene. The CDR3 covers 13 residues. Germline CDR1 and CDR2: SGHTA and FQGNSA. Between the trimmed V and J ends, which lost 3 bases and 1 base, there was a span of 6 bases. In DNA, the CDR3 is TGTGCCAGCAGCTTGGGCGAGAACACTGAAGCTTTCTTT. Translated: CASSLGENTEAFF. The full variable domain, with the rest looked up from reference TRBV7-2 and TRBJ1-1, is GAGVSQSPSNKVTEKGKDVELRCDPISGHTALYWYRQSLGQGLEFLIYFQGNSAPDKSGLPSDRFSAERTGGSVSTLTIQRTQQEDSAVYLCASSLGENTEAFFGQGTRLTVV.

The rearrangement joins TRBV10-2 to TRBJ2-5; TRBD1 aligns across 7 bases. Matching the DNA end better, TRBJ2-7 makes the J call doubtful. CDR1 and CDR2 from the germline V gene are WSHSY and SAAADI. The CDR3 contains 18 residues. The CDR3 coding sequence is TGCGCCAGCAGGGGGACCAGAACCGGACAGGACACAACGTACGAGCAGTACTTC. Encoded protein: CASRGTRTGQDTTYEQYF.

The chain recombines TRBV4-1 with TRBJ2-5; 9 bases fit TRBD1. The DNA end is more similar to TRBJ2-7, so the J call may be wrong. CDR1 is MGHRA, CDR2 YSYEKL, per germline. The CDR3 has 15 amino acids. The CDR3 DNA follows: TGCGCCAGCAGCCAAGGCCGGGACAGGGACTACGAGCAGTACTTC. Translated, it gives CASSQGRDRDYEQYF.

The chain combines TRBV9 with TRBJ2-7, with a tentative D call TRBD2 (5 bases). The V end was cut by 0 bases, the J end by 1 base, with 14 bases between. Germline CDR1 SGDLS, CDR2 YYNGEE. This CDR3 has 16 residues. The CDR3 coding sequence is TGTGCCAGCAGCGTAGGTCTTCACGGGGTGTCCTACGAGCAGTACTTC. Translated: CASSVGLHGVSYEQYF.

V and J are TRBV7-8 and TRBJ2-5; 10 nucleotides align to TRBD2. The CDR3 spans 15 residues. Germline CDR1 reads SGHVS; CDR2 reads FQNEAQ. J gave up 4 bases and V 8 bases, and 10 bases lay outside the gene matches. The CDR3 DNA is TGTGCCAGCCGACCGAGCGGGAGGGCGAGAGAGACCCAGTACTTC. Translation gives CASRPSGRARETQYF.

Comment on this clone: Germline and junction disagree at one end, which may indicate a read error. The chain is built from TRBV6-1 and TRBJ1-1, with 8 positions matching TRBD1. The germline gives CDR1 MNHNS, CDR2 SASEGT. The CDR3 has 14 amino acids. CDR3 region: CASSLTGVDTEGFF. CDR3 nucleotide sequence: TGTGCCAGCAGCCTGACAGGGGTCGACACTGAAGGTTTCTTT.

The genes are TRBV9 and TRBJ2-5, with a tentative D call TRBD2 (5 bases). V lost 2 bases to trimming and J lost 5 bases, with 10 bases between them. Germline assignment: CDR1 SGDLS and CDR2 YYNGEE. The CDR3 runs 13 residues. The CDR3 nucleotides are TGTGCCAGCAGCGTTGAGGGAAAGGAGACCCAGTACTTC. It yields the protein CASSVEGKETQYF.

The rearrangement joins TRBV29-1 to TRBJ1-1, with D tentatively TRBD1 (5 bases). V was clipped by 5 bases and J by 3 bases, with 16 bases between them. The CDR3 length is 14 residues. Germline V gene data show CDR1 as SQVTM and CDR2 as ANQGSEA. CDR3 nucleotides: TGCAGCGTTATGATGGGGGGAGCTTACACTGAAGCTTTCTTT. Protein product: CSVMMGGAYTEAFF.

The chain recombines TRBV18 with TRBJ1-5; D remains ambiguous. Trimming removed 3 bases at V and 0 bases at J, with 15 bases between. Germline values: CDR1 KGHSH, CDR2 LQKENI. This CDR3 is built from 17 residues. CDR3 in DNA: TGTGCCAGCTCACCTTTCGGGTCAGCAAATAGCAATCAGCCCCAGCATTTT. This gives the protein CASSPFGSANSNQPQHF.

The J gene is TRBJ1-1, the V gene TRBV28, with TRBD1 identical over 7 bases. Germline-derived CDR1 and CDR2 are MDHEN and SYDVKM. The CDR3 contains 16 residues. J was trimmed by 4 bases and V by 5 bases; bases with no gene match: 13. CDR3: CASSGISRQGFTEAFF. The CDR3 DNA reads TGTGCCAGCAGTGGGATCTCGAGACAGGGTTTCACTGAAGCTTTCTTT.

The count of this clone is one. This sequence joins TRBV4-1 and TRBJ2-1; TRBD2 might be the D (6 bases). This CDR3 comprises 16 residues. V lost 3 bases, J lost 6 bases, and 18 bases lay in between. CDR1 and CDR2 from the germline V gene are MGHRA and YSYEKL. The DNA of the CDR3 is TGCGCCAGCAGCCAGAGACCCTCTAGCGTGGGCAATGAGCAGTTCTTC. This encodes CASSQRPSSVGNEQFF.